Listed here are 27 T cell receptor beta chains from one sample, sequenced in a study of T cells in Graves' hyperthyroidism and ophthalmopathy. The investigators amplified TCR beta CDR3 regions from RNA transcripts. Carried out on the TCR CDR3, a first-round RT-PCR used the HTBI primer set. TCRdb re-analysed the multiplex PCR reads in MiXCR, keeping a single row per CDR3 protein. The sample carries about 410,000 distinct CDR3 sequences, roughly 15% recorded once. Material: blood. The receptors were sampled from a man between 18 and 35 years old with Graves' ophthalmopathy.

The chain links TRBV13 to TRBJ2-7; tentatively, D is TRBD2 (6 bases). The CDR3 loop spans 16 amino acids. The V and J ends lost 0 bases and 3 bases respectively, with 15 bases between them. Germline lookup yields CDR1 PRHDT and CDR2 FYEKMQ (reference sequence). The CDR3 is CASSLGEFVGGYEQYF. Written as DNA, the CDR3 is TGTGCCAGCAGCTTAGGCGAATTTGTGGGAGGCTACGAGCAGTACTTC.

This clonotype was recorded at least ten times. This chain links TRBV12-3 or TRBV12-4 with TRBJ1-1, with D maybe TRBD1 (5 bases). The CDR3 is 13 residues long. Trimming cost V 1 base and J 11 bases, with 14 bases left between them. CDR3 region: CASSLGGQVSAFF. CDR3 sequence (DNA): TGTGCCAGCAGTTTAGGGGGCCAGGTGTCTGCTTTCTTT.

The rearrangement uses TRBV7-9 and TRBJ2-1, with 10 bases aligning to TRBD2. Trimming took 6 bases from V and 2 from J; bases not matched to a gene: 10. The CDR3 extends over 17 amino acids. CDR1 and CDR2 (germline): SEHNR, FQNEAQ (reference sequence). The DNA of the CDR3 is TGTGCCAGCAGAGAGCTTTCGAGCGGGGGGGCCTACAATGAGCAGTTCTTC. The encoded protein is CASRELSSGGAYNEQFF.

This clonotype was seen repeatedly, ten times or more. The CDR3 DNA follows: TGCGCCAGCAGCCGACAGGGGAACGATCAGCCCCAGCATTTT. Its protein is CASSRQGNDQPQHF. The V gene is TRBV4-1, the J gene TRBJ1-5; 8 positions match TRBD1. Germline V lookup: CDR1 MGHRA, CDR2 YSYEKL. Trimming removed 4 bases from V and 5 bases from J; junction bases left unmatched: 4. The CDR3 totals 14 residues.

In its sample, this clonotype was seen many times. The chain links TRBV24-1 to TRBJ1-1, with TRBD1 as a possible D gene (6 bases). The CDR3 length is 14 residues. V lost 7 bases to trimming and J lost 5 bases, with 16 bases between them. From germline, CDR1 is KGHDR and CDR2 SFDVKD. DNA for the CDR3: TGTGCCACCAGGCCTGGGGGGGCGAGTACTGAAGCTTTCTTT. Translated, it gives CATRPGGASTEAFF.

Only a few counts were recorded for this clonotype. This chain uses TRBV19 with TRBJ2-1; TRBD2 aligns across 11 bases. Germline assignment: CDR1 LNHDA and CDR2 SQIVND (reference sequence). This CDR3 region has 14 residues. Losses at the gene ends were 6 bases for V and 4 bases for J; bases not matched to a gene: 2. The chain's CDR3 is CASRGLAAYNEQFF. In nucleotides, the CDR3 is TGTGCCAGTAGGGGACTAGCGGCGTACAATGAGCAGTTCTTC.

The chain is built from TRBV15 and TRBJ1-6; D is unclear. Germline loops: CDR1 LNHNV, CDR2 YYDKDF (reference sequence). The CDR3 contains 15 residues. The ends were cut back, 2 bases at V and 4 bases at J, with 9 bases in the middle. CDR3 residues: CATSRQEWYNSPLHF. CDR3 coding DNA: TGTGCCACCAGCAGACAGGAATGGTATAATTCACCCCTCCACTTT. The full variable domain, in which reference TRBV15 and TRBJ1-6 provide the parts outside the CDR3, is DAMVIQNPRYQVTQFGKPVTLSCSQTLNHNVMYWYQQKSSQAPKLLFHYYDKDFNNEADTPDNFQSRRPNTSFCFLDIRSPGLGDTAMYLCATSRQEWYNSPLHFGNGTRLTVT.

The CDR3: CASSTQSTDTQYF. CDR3 DNA: TGTGCCAGCAGTACACAAAGCACAGATACGCAGTATTTT. V and J are TRBV6-1 and TRBJ2-3; D call uncertain. This CDR3 has 13 amino acids. The V gene's germline CDR1 is MNHNS and CDR2 SASEGT. The V gene lost 5 bases and the J gene lost 0 bases, with 6 bases spanning the gap.

In its sample, this clonotype was seen many times. The chain recombines TRBV29-1 with TRBJ1-2; 8 bases agree with TRBD1. The CDR3 totals 16 residues. Germline V gene lookup returns CDR1 SQVTM and CDR2 ANQGSEA. V shed 3 bases, J shed 4 bases, and the junction held 13 bases outside the gene matches. The CDR3: CSVDRGGQGRVYGYTF. The CDR3 DNA follows: TGCAGCGTTGACAGAGGAGGACAGGGCCGGGTCTATGGCTACACCTTC. Based on the CDR3 plus reference TRBV29-1 and TRBJ1-2, the full variable domain is SAVISQKPSRDICQRGTSLTIQCQVDSQVTMMFWYRQQPGQSLTLIATANQGSEATYESGFVIDKFPISRPNLTFSTLTVSNMSPEDSSIYLCSVDRGGQGRVYGYTFGSGTRLTVV.

This chain connects TRBV19 to TRBJ2-3; 8 positions match TRBD1. The V gene's germline CDR1 is LNHDA and CDR2 SQIVND (reference sequence). Losses at the gene ends were 0 bases for V and 5 bases for J; bases not matched to a gene: 7. The length of the CDR3 is 16 residues. The CDR3 reads CASSIEGGRGRDTQYF. DNA of the CDR3: TGTGCCAGTAGTATAGAGGGAGGCAGGGGGCGAGATACGCAGTATTTT. The full variable domain, rest sourced from reference TRBV19 and TRBJ2-3, is DGGITQSPKYLFRKEGQNVTLSCEQNLNHDAMYWYRQDPGQGLRLIYYSQIVNDFQKGDIAEGYSVSREKKESFPLTVTSAQKNPTAFYLCASSIEGGRGRDTQYFGPGTRLTVL.

The chain couples TRBV25-1 to TRBJ2-7, with 11 bases lining up with TRBD1. This CDR3 is built from 15 residues. The V gene's germline CDR1 is MGHDK and CDR2 SYGVNS. The CDR3 protein is CATHRSGTGGYEQYF. CDR3 nucleotide sequence: TGTGCGACCCACCGATCCGGGACAGGGGGCTACGAGCAGTACTTC.

This clonotype was detected ten times or more. The genes are TRBV5-1 and TRBJ2-3; 11 bases align to TRBD2. The junction had 6 bases not matched to a gene; V was cut back by 1 base and J by 5 bases. The CDR3 loop spans 16 amino acids. Germline assignment: CDR1 SGHRS and CDR2 YFSETQ. The CDR3 is CASSLLASGGIDTQYF. In DNA form, the CDR3 reads TGCGCCAGCAGCTTGTTGGCTAGCGGGGGGATAGATACGCAGTATTTT.

The table lists this clonotype with many counts. CDR3 sequence: CASSFGDRGNSPLHF. CDR3 nucleotides: TGTGCCAGCAGCTTTGGGGACAGGGGTAATTCACCCCTCCACTTT. This chain uses TRBV11-2 with TRBJ1-6; 10 positions agree with TRBD1. The germline gives CDR1 SGHAT, CDR2 FQNNGV. The CDR3 runs 15 residues. The trim removed 3 bases at V and 6 bases at J, leaving 2 bases unmatched. Full variable domain (missing parts from reference TRBV11-2 and TRBJ1-6): EAGVAQSPRYKIIEKRQSVAFWCNPISGHATLYWYQQILGQGPKLLIQFQNNGVVDDSQLPKDRFSAERLKGVDSTLKIQPAKLEDSAVYLCASSFGDRGNSPLHFGNGTRLTVT.

Ten or more counts support this clonotype. The chain links TRBV7-3 to TRBJ2-1, with 8 bases aligning to TRBD2. CDR3 length: 16 residues. Unmatched junction bases numbered 9, after V lost 3 bases and J lost 5 bases. Per the germline V gene, CDR1 is SGHTA and CDR2 is FQGTGA. The CDR3 DNA sequence: TGTGCCAGCAGCTTTTGGTTGCGGGAGGCGGACAATGAGCAGTTCTTC. Residues: CASSFWLREADNEQFF.

A note on this clonotype: A much larger clone differs from this one at a single base, so this may be a read error. Without the conserved terminal phenylalanine or tryptophan, this CDR3 likely stems from a read error. The rearrangement joins TRBV7-9 to TRBJ1-2; TRBD1 agrees at 8 bases. V lost 5 bases and J lost 3; bases outside the gene matches: 5. CDR1 SEHNR and CDR2 FQNEAQ come from the germline V gene (reference sequence). The CDR3 is 14 amino acids. CDR3 loop: CASSPQGADYGYTS. The CDR3 DNA follows: TGTGCCAGCAGCCCCCAGGGGGCCGACTATGGCTACACCTCC.

In this sample, this clonotype turned up a few times. This chain joins TRBV6-2 or TRBV6-3 and TRBJ2-5; TRBD1 matches 7 bases. CDR3 length: 14 amino acids. Germline V gene data show CDR1 as MNHEY and CDR2 as SVGEGT. Trimming took 4 bases from V and 3 from J; bases not matched to a gene: 5. The CDR3 loop reads CASSFTGTEETQYF. As DNA, the CDR3 is TGTGCCAGCAGTTTTACCGGGACAGAAGAGACCCAGTACTTC.

This clonotype was counted ten times or more. The chain is built from TRBV20-1 and TRBJ2-5; 12 bases are shared with TRBD2. CDR3 length equals 16 residues. In germline, CDR1 is DFQATT, CDR2 SNEGSKA (reference sequence). V shed 3 bases and J 1 base; nucleotides not matched to a gene: 6. CDR3 loop: CSASPTSGSTQETQYF. CDR3 DNA: TGCAGTGCTAGCCCGACTAGCGGGAGCACCCAAGAGACCCAGTACTTC.

This clonotype has a count of ten or more. This chain joins TRBV20-1 and TRBJ2-5; D unresolved. The CDR3 runs 11 residues. Looked up from germline, CDR1 is DFQATT and CDR2 is SNEGSKA (reference sequence). V lost 5 bases, J lost 1 base, and 5 bases lay in between. The CDR3 bases are TGCAGTGCTGGGATCCAAGAGACCCAGTACTTC. Amino acids: CSAGIQETQYF.

This clonotype showed up many times. CDR3 in amino acids: CAISESISTGNGYTF. The DNA for the CDR3 is TGTGCCATCAGTGAGTCGATCTCGACAGGCAATGGCTACACCTTC. The genes are TRBV10-3 and TRBJ1-2, with D tentatively TRBD1 (6 bases). V was clipped by 0 bases and J by 6 bases, with 14 bases between them. The CDR3 has 15 residues. Germline lookup yields CDR1 ENHRY and CDR2 SYGVKD.

This clonotype was picked up a small number of times. The V call is TRBV6-1, the J call TRBJ2-2, with TRBD1 matching 10 bases. The CDR3 is made up of 17 amino acids. V was clipped by 2 bases and J by 3 bases; unmatched bases: 6. The V gene's germline CDR1 is MNHNS and CDR2 SASEGT. The CDR3: CASSEWDRGTHTGELFF. The CDR3 DNA is TGTGCCAGCAGTGAATGGGACAGGGGTACTCACACCGGGGAGCTGTTTTTT.

J is TRBJ2-7 and V is TRBV29-1; 9 bases align to TRBD1. With 5 bases clipped from V and 2 bases from J, the junction kept 4 bases outside the gene matches. CDR1 and CDR2 (germline): SQVTM, ANQGSEA. CDR3 length: 13 amino acids. CDR3 coding DNA: TGCAGCGTTCTCACAGGGGGCCCCTACGAGCAGTACTTC. It translates to CSVLTGGPYEQYF.

V usage is TRBV4-1 and J usage is TRBJ1-4; 7 positions match TRBD1. Trimming at V came to 1 base and at J to 6 bases, leaving 2 bases not matched to a gene. The CDR3 extends over 14 amino acids. Germline V gives CDR1 MGHRA, CDR2 YSYEKL. For the CDR3, the DNA is TGCGCCAGCAGCCAAGGGGACAGATATGAAAAACTGTTTTTT. As protein: CASSQGDRYEKLFF.

This clonotype came up many times. The gene calls are TRBV20-1 and TRBJ2-7; D is ambiguous. Germline loops: CDR1 DFQATT, CDR2 SNEGSKA (reference sequence). Trimming took off 2 bases at V and 0 bases at J, with 8 bases between the two ends. The CDR3 runs 13 residues. The CDR3 protein is CSARSESSYEQYF. The CDR3 region has the DNA TGCAGTGCTAGATCGGAGAGCTCCTACGAGCAGTACTTC.

The CDR3 DNA follows: TGCGCCAGCGCCGAAAAGGTTTTTGGGACAGATACGCAGTATTTT. Amino acids: CASAEKVFGTDTQYF. This chain connects TRBV5-1 to TRBJ2-3; no clear D gene. The CDR3 totals 15 residues. In germline, CDR1 is SGHRS, CDR2 YFSETQ. Trimming removed 7 bases from V and 3 bases from J, with 18 bases in between.

This clonotype was counted a few times. The chain has TRBV10-3 and TRBJ1-2; tentatively, D is TRBD1 (5 bases). This CDR3 is 14 amino acids long. Germline-derived CDR1 and CDR2 are ENHRY and SYGVKD. V was cut by 10 bases and J by 7 bases, with 22 bases left in between. CDR3 amino acids: CASSSGTGKAGYTF. The CDR3 coding sequence is TGTGCCAGTAGTAGCGGGACGGGGAAGGCTGGCTACACCTTC.

The chain is built from TRBV5-4 and TRBJ2-7, with D perhaps TRBD1 (7 bases). From germline, CDR1 is SGHNT and CDR2 YYREEE (reference sequence). V lost 3 bases and J 1 base, leaving 14 bases between the germline ends. This CDR3 has 15 amino acids. The CDR3 reads CASSSDRRESYEQYF. The CDR3 DNA reads TGTGCCAGCAGCTCGGACAGGAGGGAATCCTACGAGCAGTACTTC.

This clonotype has at least ten counts. The chain uses TRBV5-1 and TRBJ2-5; D gene unclear. Trimming shortened V by 0 bases and J by 0 bases, and 3 bases separated the two germline ends. Germline CDR1 is SGHRS and CDR2 is YFSETQ. This CDR3 has 13 residues. In DNA form, the CDR3 reads TGCGCCAGCAGCTTGGTCTACCAAGAGACCCAGTACTTC. The encoded protein is CASSLVYQETQYF.